These T cell receptor beta chains were read from a single sample in a study of neurological immune-mediated disorders. TCRdb re-called the 5' RACE reads through MiXCR, storing one row per CDR3 protein. The data contain tens of thousands of distinct CDR3 sequences, around a tenth of them seen just once; the ten biggest clones take up 3.5% to 4%. The sample consisted of CD4+ T cells from blood. These receptors all stem from a woman aged 30 to 39 with HTLV-1-associated myelopathy (HAM/TSP). Both conserved end residues are part of each CDR3. A D gene is named only where the DNA matches it firmly. The listing skips clone size in some rows; elsewhere it reads once, few, many or a size class.

J gene,clone size,D gene,V gene,CDR3 DNA,CDR3 protein
TRBJ1-2,once,-,TRBV29-1,TGCAGCATCTTAGGACAGACTAACTATGGCTACACCTTC,CSILGQTNYGYTF
TRBJ2-5,many,-,TRBV15,TGTGCCACCAGCGCCCTTGCGGAGACCCAGTACTTC,CATSALAETQYF
TRBJ1-2,many,TRBD1,TRBV20-1,TGCAGTGCGCTAATAGGGACAGTGGGGTACTATGGCTACACCTTC,CSALIGTVGYYGYTF
TRBJ2-1,many,-,TRBV18,TGTGCCAGCTCACCGGAGGGGCAGGCCGCGTACAATGAGCAGTTCTTC,CASSPEGQAAYNEQFF
TRBJ1-1,many,-,TRBV3-1,TGTGCCAGCAGCCTACAGGGCTTCGGCACTGAAGCTTTCTTT,CASSLQGFGTEAFF
TRBJ2-6,many,TRBD2,TRBV5-1,TGCGCCAGCAGCTTGGAAGCAGGCGGGGGGGCCCCTGGGGCCAACGTCCTGACTTTC,CASSLEAGGGAPGANVLTF
TRBJ2-3,many,-,TRBV7-3,TGTGCCAGCGGTACGGGCACAGATACGCAGTATTTT,CASGTGTDTQYF
TRBJ2-3,-,TRBD2,TRBV9,TGTGCCAGCAGCGTTAGCGGGGGGGTCGGTCCAGATACGCAGTATTTT,CASSVSGGVGPDTQYF
TRBJ2-7,-,-,TRBV5-5,TGTGCCAGCAGCTTGGGGTTGGAAGGGGGCTACGAGCAGTACTTC,CASSLGLEGGYEQYF
TRBJ2-3,-,-,TRBV11-2,TGTGCCAGCAGCGAGTGGAATGGGTATGGAGTTGGAGATACGCAGTATTTT,CASSEWNGYGVGDTQYF
TRBJ2-1,many,-,TRBV7-6,TGTGCCAGCAGCCCAGGGACGAAGCAGTTCTTC,CASSPGTKQFF
TRBJ2-1,many,-,TRBV14,TGTGCCAGCAGCCTCGGACTAAATTTGGACAATGAGCAGTTCTTC,CASSLGLNLDNEQFF
TRBJ2-3,few,TRBD2,TRBV11-2,TGTGCCAGCAGCTTAATATTGACCGGGACTAGCCCTAGCACAGATACGCAGTATTTT,CASSLILTGTSPSTDTQYF
TRBJ1-1,few,-,TRBV2,TGTGCCAGCAGTGTGGAACAGAACACTGAAGCTTTCTTT,CASSVEQNTEAFF
TRBJ2-7,many,-,TRBV5-5,TGTGCCAGCAGCTTGGGACAGAGCTCCTACGAGCAGTACTTC,CASSLGQSSYEQYF
TRBJ2-6,many,-,TRBV7-7,TGTGCCAGCAGTCCCCTTGAGGCCAACGTCCTGACTTTC,CASSPLEANVLTF
TRBJ2-3,many,TRBD2,TRBV29-1,TGCAGCGTTGACGGCGGGGGGGCAGCAGATACGCAGTATTTT,CSVDGGGAADTQYF
TRBJ2-1,many,-,TRBV4-1,TGCGCCAGCAGCCAAGTAAACTTAGTGGGTCTGGGAGACAATGAGCAGTTCTTC,CASSQVNLVGLGDNEQFF
TRBJ2-1,many,TRBD1,TRBV9,TGTGCCAGCAGCGTCGTATCGGGACAGGCTTACAATGAGCAGTTCTTC,CASSVVSGQAYNEQFF
TRBJ1-1,medium-sized,-,TRBV5-1,TGCGCCAGCAGCTTGGGGGGTAGGAATGAAGCTTTCTTT,CASSLGGRNEAFF
TRBJ2-2,many,-,TRBV7-9,TGTGCCAGCAGCTCAACAGGGACCACCGGGGAGCTGTTTTTT,CASSSTGTTGELFF
TRBJ1-6,many,TRBD1,TRBV4-1,TGCGCCAGCAGCCAAGTTTCGGACAGGGGAGGGAATTCACCCCTCCACTTT,CASSQVSDRGGNSPLHF
TRBJ2-1,many,TRBD2,TRBV20-1,TGCAGTGCTAGCTCTGGCGGGGGGACACGTCTGCAGTTCTTC,CSASSGGGTRLQFF
TRBJ2-1,many,-,TRBV7-9,TGTGCCAGCAGCTCCAAAGATTATCGTGCGGAAGGCGTACTCAAATCTGACAATGAGCAGTTCTTC,CASSSKDYRAEGVLKSDNEQFF